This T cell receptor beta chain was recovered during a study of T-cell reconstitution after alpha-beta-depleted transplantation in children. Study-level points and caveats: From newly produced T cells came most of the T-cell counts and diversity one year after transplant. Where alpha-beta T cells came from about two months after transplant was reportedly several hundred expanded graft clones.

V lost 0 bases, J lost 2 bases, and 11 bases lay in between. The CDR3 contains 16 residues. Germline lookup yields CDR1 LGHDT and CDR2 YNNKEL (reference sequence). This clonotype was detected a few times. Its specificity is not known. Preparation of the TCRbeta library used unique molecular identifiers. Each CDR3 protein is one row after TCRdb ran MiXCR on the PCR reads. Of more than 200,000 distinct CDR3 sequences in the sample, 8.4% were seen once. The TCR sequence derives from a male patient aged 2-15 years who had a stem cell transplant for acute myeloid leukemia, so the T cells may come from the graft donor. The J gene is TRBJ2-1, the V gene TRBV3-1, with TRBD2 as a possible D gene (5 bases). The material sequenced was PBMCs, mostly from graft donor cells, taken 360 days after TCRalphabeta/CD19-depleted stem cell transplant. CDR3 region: CASSQDKGVAYNEQFF. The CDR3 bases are TGTGCCAGCAGCCAAGATAAGGGAGTGGCCTACAATGAGCAGTTCTTC.